The 27 T cell receptor beta chains given below trace back to one sample, sequenced in a study of monozygotic twins with cystic fibrosis. Sequencing was performed with immunoSEQ multiplex PCR; in TCRdb, only in-frame clones are kept and a portion is missing. This sample yields some 35,000 clones, of which 66% are seen a single time; roughly 0.72% belongs to the top ten. Sequencing was performed on blood. Every receptor here comes from a girl aged 10-17 years with cystic fibrosis.

V gene TRBV30 combines with J gene TRBJ1-5; 10 bases agree with TRBD1. The CDR3 sequence is 15 residues long. Germline assignment: CDR1 GTSNPN and CDR2 SVGIG (reference sequence). Trimming cost V 4 bases and J 6 bases; bases outside gene matches: 9. CDR3 coding DNA: TGTGCCTGGACGCCGTCGGACAGGGGGACTCAGCCCCAGCATTTT. Protein product: CAWTPSDRGTQPQHF.

The V call is TRBV4-3, the J call TRBJ1-1; D gene uncertain. In germline, CDR1 is LGHNA, CDR2 YSLEER. The CDR3 has 14 amino acids. The germline V and J ends were trimmed by 0 bases and 6 bases, with 11 bases remaining between them. CDR3 amino acids: CASSQELGTPEAFF. CDR3 nucleotide sequence: TGCGCCAGCAGCCAAGAGCTGGGCACCCCTGAAGCTTTCTTT.

V usage is TRBV30 and J usage is TRBJ2-3; TRBD2 aligns across 11 bases. Germline V gives CDR1 GTSNPN, CDR2 SVGIG (reference sequence). Unmatched junction bases numbered 3, after V lost 0 bases and J lost 7 bases. The CDR3 sequence is 14 residues long. The CDR3, as DNA: TGTGCCTGGAGTGTGACTAGCGGGGTGTATACGCAGTATTTT. This translates into CAWSVTSGVYTQYF. Together with reference TRBV30 and TRBJ2-3, the CDR3 gives the full variable domain: SQTIHQWPATLVQPVGSPLSLECTVEGTSNPNLYWYRQAAGRGLQLLFYSVGIGQISSEVPQNLSASRPQDRQFILSSKKLLLSDSGFYLCAWSVTSGVYTQYFGPGTRLTVL.

A few counts support this clone. The rearrangement uses TRBV7-9 and TRBJ1-2, with TRBD1 identical over 10 bases. From germline, CDR1 is SEHNR and CDR2 FQNEAQ (reference sequence). Losses at the gene ends were 5 bases for V and 7 bases for J; bases not matched to a gene: 10. The CDR3 runs 15 residues. The CDR3, as DNA: TGTGCCAGCAGCGGACGGGACAGGGGAATGGGTGGCTACACCTTC. It yields the protein CASSGRDRGMGGYTF.

The chain uses TRBV6-4 and TRBJ1-1, with 9 bases aligning to TRBD1. In germline, CDR1 is MRHNA, CDR2 SNTAGT. The CDR3 contains 13 residues. V trimming: 6 bases; J trimming: 4 bases; junction bases outside the gene matches: 3. CDR3 sequence (DNA): TGTGCCAGCAGCGCGACAGGGGGCACTGAAGCTTTCTTT. Its translation is CASSATGGTEAFF.

The chain is built from TRBV6-5 and TRBJ2-6, with TRBD2 as a possible D gene (6 bases). V was clipped by 8 bases and J by 1 base, with 6 bases between them. The germline gives CDR1 MNHEY, CDR2 SVGAGI. This CDR3 contains 13 residues. The CDR3 spells CASRGSGANVLTF. CDR3 bases: TGTGCCAGCCGGGGGTCTGGGGCCAACGTCCTGACTTTC.

This chain connects TRBV7-2 to TRBJ2-1, with D unresolved. Germline values: CDR1 SGHTA, CDR2 FQGNSA. V lost 7 bases and J 8 bases, leaving 15 bases between the germline ends. The CDR3 runs to 13 residues. CDR3 nucleotides: TGTGCCAGCAAGTTGGTCCCCTTGGATGAGCAGTTCTTC. It codes for CASKLVPLDEQFF.

This clone was detected only a few times. The chain employs TRBV7-2 and TRBJ2-1; 9 nucleotides agree with TRBD1. V lost 7 bases and J lost 3; bases outside the gene matches: 4. This CDR3 is built from 14 residues. Germline CDR1 and CDR2: SGHTA and FQGNSA. The CDR3 sequence: CASIGTGNYNEQFF. The CDR3 nucleotides read TGTGCCAGCATCGGGACAGGGAACTACAATGAGCAGTTCTTC.

This clone was observed a few times. The DNA for the CDR3 is TGTGCCAGTAGTTTCGGACAGGGGGGAGCCTATGGCTACACCTTC. It yields the protein CASSFGQGGAYGYTF. V and J are TRBV19 and TRBJ1-2; 10 bases fit TRBD1. V was pared by 5 bases and J by 4 bases, with 7 bases of the junction left unmatched. CDR3 size: 15 residues. Germline V gene lookup returns CDR1 LNHDA and CDR2 SQIVND (reference sequence).

This chain uses TRBV28 with TRBJ1-1; maybe TRBD1 (6 bases). The germline CDR1 and CDR2 sequences are MDHEN and SYDVKM. V was clipped by 4 bases and J by 6 bases, with 24 bases between them. The CDR3 is 17 amino acids. CDR3 nucleotide sequence: TGTGCCAGCAGTTCCCCCCCGGGACGCAGGGGACGGCCTGAAGCTTTCTTT. Its protein is CASSSPPGRRGRPEAFF.

V usage is TRBV5-4 and J usage is TRBJ1-2, with D uncertain. The CDR3 covers 13 residues. The V and J ends lost 0 bases and 11 bases respectively, with 14 bases between them. Per germline, CDR1 SGHNT and CDR2 YYREEE (reference sequence). The CDR3 region is CASSLASLGRYTF. DNA for the CDR3: TGTGCCAGCAGCTTGGCATCCCTCGGAAGGTACACCTTC.

The CDR3 region has the DNA TGCGCCAGCAGCGGCGGACAGGCTGAAGCTTTCTTT. Translation: CASSGGQAEAFF. V usage is TRBV5-1 and J usage is TRBJ1-1, with 7 bases that match TRBD1. The CDR3 length is 12 residues. Germline CDR1 and CDR2: SGHRS and YFSETQ. Losses at the gene ends were 4 bases for V and 6 bases for J; bases not matched to a gene: 3.

This sequence joins TRBV7-2 and TRBJ2-1; 15 bases map to TRBD2. CDR1 SGHTA and CDR2 FQGNSA come from the germline V gene. The CDR3 sequence is 16 residues long. The V segment lost 4 bases and the J segment 6 bases; nucleotides outside the gene matches: 4. The CDR3 coding sequence is TGTGCCAGCAGCTCAAGGACTAGCGGGAGGGCCAATGAGCAGTTCTTC. Translating it yields CASSSRTSGRANEQFF.

About this clone itself: An end of the junction does not agree with germline; a read error may underlie this. The gene calls are TRBV7-7 and TRBJ2-5; TRBD1 matches 7 bases. The CDR3 length is 16 residues. Germline lookup yields CDR1 SSHAT and CDR2 FNYEAQ (reference sequence). The CDR3 here is CASSPGRGRRQETQYF. The DNA of the CDR3 is TGTGCTAGCAGCCCCGGTAGGGGGCGTAGGCAAGAGACCCAGTACTTC.

The sample holds one count of this clone. This chain uses TRBV9 with TRBJ2-7; D not resolved. V was pared by 0 bases and J by 1 base, with 8 bases between. The CDR3 totals 14 residues. In germline, CDR1 is SGDLS, CDR2 YYNGEE. CDR3 DNA sequence: TGTGCCAGCAGCGTAGGTCTCGTATCCTACGAGCAGTACTTC. It translates to CASSVGLVSYEQYF.

This clone was seen once. The rearrangement joins TRBV9 to TRBJ2-3; TRBD2 agrees at 7 bases. Germline CDR1 reads SGDLS; CDR2 reads YYNGEE. With V trimmed by 3 bases and J by 7 bases, 8 bases remained unmatched. The CDR3 extends over 14 amino acids. CDR3 DNA sequence: TGTGCCAGCAGCGATGACGGGAGGTCTAATACGCAGTATTTT. Translation gives CASSDDGRSNTQYF.

The rearrangement uses TRBV6-4 and TRBJ1-3; TRBD1 might be the D (5 bases). The CDR3 consists of 20 residues. Per the germline V gene, CDR1 is MRHNA and CDR2 is SNTAGT. V shed 0 bases and J shed 4 bases, with 25 bases lying between them. The CDR3 sequence: CASSDSLGQRGTASGNTIYF. In DNA, the CDR3 is TGTGCCAGCAGTGACTCTCTAGGGCAGAGAGGGACCGCGTCGGGAAACACCATATATTTT.

This clone appeared a few times. The chain has TRBV4-1 and TRBJ1-5, with D unresolved. Per germline, CDR1 MGHRA and CDR2 YSYEKL. The CDR3 loop spans 15 amino acids. Deletions cut 0 bases from V and 2 bases from J, with 8 bases between. The CDR3 sequence: CASSQEGGGNQPQHF. The CDR3 nucleotides read TGCGCCAGCAGCCAAGAGGGTGGTGGCAATCAGCCCCAGCATTTT.

A few counts support this clone. V gene TRBV27 combines with J gene TRBJ1-1; no reliable D call. CDR1 is MNHEY and CDR2 is SMNVEV in the germline V gene (reference sequence). The CDR3 is made up of 13 amino acids. V was shortened by 8 bases and J by 6 bases, with 16 bases between the two germline ends. CDR3 sequence reads: CASALGREAEAFF. CDR3 DNA: TGTGCCAGCGCCCTGGGGAGGGAGGCTGAAGCTTTCTTT.

The V and J genes are TRBV28 and TRBJ2-3; D is undetermined. The CDR3 sequence is 13 residues long. Germline CDR1 and CDR2: MDHEN and SYDVKM. V was trimmed by 5 bases and J by 4 bases, leaving 10 bases between them. CDR3 bases: TGTGCCAGCAGTCCCCAGCAATCAGATACGCAGTATTTT. Encoded protein: CASSPQQSDTQYF.

This clone appeared a single time. The chain is built from TRBV4-1 and TRBJ2-1; D remains unclear. Trimming left V 2 bases short and J 9 bases short, with 5 bases between. The CDR3 consists of 11 residues. CDR1 and CDR2 (germline): MGHRA, YSYEKL. CDR3 bases: TGCGCCAGCAGCCAATTACTTGAGCAGTTCTTC. Protein: CASSQLLEQFF.

This clone has more than one count but fewer than ten. The rearrangement joins TRBV5-4 to TRBJ1-2, with D possibly matching TRBD1 (6 bases). The V and J ends lost 4 bases and 6 bases respectively, with 13 bases between them. This CDR3 spans 13 amino acids. The germline V gene has CDR1 SGHNT and CDR2 YYREEE (reference sequence). CDR3 in amino acids: CASSPSGHHGYTF. CDR3 nucleotide sequence: TGTGCCAGCAGCCCCTCGGGACACCATGGCTACACCTTC. The full variable domain, completed using reference TRBV5-4 and TRBJ1-2, is ETGVTQSPTHLIKTRGQQVTLRCSSQSGHNTVSWYQQALGQGPQFIFQYYREEENGRGNFPPRFSGLQFPNYSSELNVNALELDDSALYLCASSPSGHHGYTFGSGTRLTVV.

The chain carries TRBV5-1 and TRBJ2-7, with D possibly being TRBD2 (5 bases). Germline V CDR1 and CDR2: SGHRS, YFSETQ. This CDR3 comprises 11 residues. The V end lost 0 bases, the J end lost 12 bases, and 10 bases lay between the germline ends. CDR3 in amino acids: CASSLAERLYF. CDR3 nucleotides: TGCGCCAGCAGCTTGGCCGAGCGGCTGTACTTC.

The chain is built from TRBV5-6 and TRBJ1-4; D gene ambiguous. Looked up from germline, CDR1 is SGHDT and CDR2 is YYEEEE. The CDR3 extends over 13 amino acids. V shed 4 bases and J shed 7 bases, with 11 bases lying between them. The CDR3 here is CASSEGGSEKLFF. The CDR3 DNA is TGTGCCAGCAGCGAGGGAGGGAGTGAAAAACTGTTTTTT.

The chain combines TRBV2 with TRBJ1-1; D remains unclear. V was pared by 2 bases and J by 7 bases, with 20 bases between. Per germline, CDR1 SNHLY and CDR2 FYNNEI. The CDR3 covers 16 residues. CDR3 sequence (DNA): TGTGCCAGCAGTGAATACGAGGCAGGTACTGCTTTTGAAGCTTTCTTT. It encodes CASSEYEAGTAFEAFF.

In this sample, this clone turned up once. The chain links TRBV27 to TRBJ2-1; possible D gene TRBD2, 6 bases. Looked up from germline, CDR1 is MNHEY and CDR2 is SMNVEV (reference sequence). The CDR3 runs to 15 residues. V lost 5 bases and J 4 bases, leaving 15 bases between the germline ends. The CDR3 region is CASSKGVSGYNEQFF. The DNA for the CDR3 is TGTGCCAGCAGTAAAGGTGTAAGCGGGTACAATGAGCAGTTCTTC.

The J gene is TRBJ2-7, the V gene TRBV9; maybe TRBD2 (5 bases). The CDR3 has 13 amino acids. V was shortened by 4 bases and J by 1 base, with 9 bases between the two germline ends. Germline loops: CDR1 SGDLS, CDR2 YYNGEE. The CDR3 reads CASSTEGSYEQYV. For the CDR3, the DNA is TGTGCCAGCAGCACCGAGGGATCCTACGAGCAGTACGTC.